The clone carrying this T cell receptor beta chain came up many times. TCRdb recomputed calls from the reads with MiXCR, one row per CDR3 protein. The sample has about 310,000 distinct CDR3 sequences; roughly 15% are singletons. The entry originates in a study of T cell repertoires in cytomegalovirus infection. This CDR3 is built from 11 residues. V lost 4 bases and J 11 bases, leaving 11 bases between the germline ends. Germline lookup yields CDR1 MNHNS and CDR2 SASEGT. The receptor was derived from a human donor in good health (CMV status not recorded). Some clones in this sample may be carry-over from other donors' samples. The chain combines TRBV6-1 with TRBJ1-2; D not resolved. The sequencing input was PBMCs. The CDR3 sequence is CASSGEAEYTF. Written as DNA, the CDR3 is TGTGCCAGCAGTGGAGAGGCAGAGTACACCTTC.